This T cell receptor beta chain emerged from a study of T cell responses to AZD1222 COVID-19 vaccine. Background on the study: Some second doses came at about 4 weeks and others at about 12 weeks; these were pooled.

Trimming pared 1 base from V and 1 base from J, leaving 8 bases between. Germline lookup yields CDR1 SNHLY and CDR2 FYNNEI. The CDR3 extends over 15 amino acids. Sequenced by immunoSEQ multiplex PCR; TCRdb stores in-frame clones only, minus some. The sample has approximately 180,000 clones; more than 80% are singletons. V is TRBV2 and J is TRBJ1-5, with D perhaps TRBD1 (5 bases). This clonotype was sampled from an adult in good health. This specimen was peripheral blood, taken on day 0 of AZD1222 vaccination. The CDR3 sequence is CASSEGGRSNQPQHF. The CDR3 region has the DNA TGTGCCAGCAGTGAAGGGGGGAGGAGCAATCAGCCCCAGCATTTT.